This T cell receptor beta chain was sequenced for a study of T cells in tuberculosis. Turning to the study itself: IGRA-negative adolescents, IGRA-positive adolescents with latent tuberculosis and adults with active tuberculosis formed this South African cohort.

TCRdb's copy holds only in-frame clones and misses some; the assay was immunoSEQ multiplex PCR. Of some 30,000 clones in the sample, roughly 92% are singletons; the top ten hold about 7.8%. A note on this clone: The antigen is undetermined.

Study-level results: A GMM-specific repertoire classifier reached 75% to 90% accuracy, AUROC 0.85 to 0.95.

At study entry, adolescents had tuberculin skin tests and IGRA screening. The origin of this receptor is a donor aged 5 to 30 with latent tuberculosis or without tuberculosis infection. Some clones in this sample may be carry-over from other donors' samples. What was sequenced was PBMCs.

CDR3 sequence reads: CATDNEGQFF. CDR3 DNA: TGTGCCACGGACAATGAAGGGCAGTTCTTC. The rearrangement joins TRBV25-1 to TRBJ2-1; D perhaps matches TRBD1 (5 bases). Looked up from germline, CDR1 is MGHDK and CDR2 is SYGVNS. CDR3 size: 10 residues. V lost 10 bases and J lost 12, with 13 bases in between.